These 8 T cell receptor beta chains were all obtained from the same sample, sequenced in a study of cytomegalovirus exposure and HLA in healthy donors. The PCR contained 60 Vbeta and 13 Jbeta primers. Here immunoSEQ multiplex PCR was the method, and the copy in TCRdb shows in-frame clones only, minus some. The repertoire consists of 200,000 to 250,000 clones, with 82% occurring once and the leading ten covering around 0.57%. The sample consisted of PBMCs. Receptors originate from a woman aged 40 to 49 in good health and CMV-seronegative.

This chain connects TRBV10-3 to TRBJ1-3; maybe TRBD1 (6 bases). V was pared by 6 bases and J by 2 bases, with 8 bases between. The CDR3 is 13 residues long. Germline V gives CDR1 ENHRY, CDR2 SYGVKD. CDR3 protein: CAIRGDTGNTIYF. Written as DNA, the CDR3 is TGTGCCATCAGAGGGGACACTGGAAACACCATATATTTT.

In nucleotides, the CDR3 is TGTGCCAGCAGCTTGGACGCTTTCCGGGACAGGGAGGGAGAGACCCAGTACTTC. Translating it yields CASSLDAFRDREGETQYF. The V gene is TRBV5-4, the J gene TRBJ2-5; 9 bases map to TRBD1. Germline-derived CDR1 and CDR2 are SGHNT and YYREEE (reference sequence). This CDR3 has 18 residues. The V segment lost 0 bases and the J segment 4 bases; nucleotides outside the gene matches: 13.

The chain combines TRBV11-3 with TRBJ2-4; a weak D match, TRBD2 (6 bases). This CDR3 contains 16 residues. CDR1 SGHNT and CDR2 YENEEA come from the germline V gene. V dropped 9 bases and J dropped 0 bases, with 18 bases sitting between them. CDR3 amino acids: CASRPGGDLAKNIQYF. CDR3 nucleotides: TGTGCCAGTAGACCCGGGGGAGACCTAGCCAAAAACATTCAGTACTTC. Full variable domain (remainder filled in from reference TRBV11-3 and TRBJ2-4): EAGVVQSPRYKIIEKKQPVAFWCNPISGHNTLYWYLQNLGQGPELLIRYENEEAVDDSQLPKDRFSAERLKGVDSTLKIQPAELGDSAVYLCASRPGGDLAKNIQYFGAGTRLSVL.

The chain recombines TRBV14 with TRBJ2-3; D is possibly TRBD1 (6 bases). CDR3 length: 18 amino acids. Germline loops: CDR1 SGHDN, CDR2 FVKESK. Trimming pared 4 bases from V and 4 bases from J, leaving 24 bases between. The DNA for the CDR3 is TGTGCCAGCAGCCCTCAAGTAGGGGGACCCCTAACATCAGATACGCAGTATTTT. The encoded protein is CASSPQVGGPLTSDTQYF.

This chain connects TRBV29-1 to TRBJ2-7; 11 positions match TRBD2. The CDR3 length is 15 residues. V dropped 5 bases and J dropped 4; count of bases not matched to a gene: 10. Germline V gives CDR1 SQVTM, CDR2 ANQGSEA. This chain's CDR3 is CSVPKKRLAGYEQYF. CDR3 nucleotide sequence: TGCAGCGTTCCGAAGAAGAGACTAGCGGGGTACGAGCAGTACTTC.

V and J are TRBV12-5 and TRBJ1-1, with 8 bases aligning to TRBD1. The CDR3 is 15 amino acids. The V and J ends lost 7 bases and 5 bases, in that order; junction bases with no gene match: 12. Germline V lookup: CDR1 LGHNT, CDR2 FRNRAP. The CDR3 coding sequence is TGTGCTAGTGCCCCCGGACAGGGAAGTGATACTGAAGCTTTCTTT. It translates to CASAPGQGSDTEAFF.

The CDR3 coding sequence is TGTGCCAGCAGCTCGAGACAGGGGCCCACAGATACGCAGTATTTT. It translates to CASSSRQGPTDTQYF. The chain combines TRBV5-4 with TRBJ2-3, with 8 bases aligning to TRBD1. This CDR3 has 15 residues. The trim removed 3 bases at V and 2 bases at J, leaving 5 bases unmatched. CDR1 is SGHNT and CDR2 is YYREEE in the germline V gene (reference sequence).

V gene TRBV2 combines with J gene TRBJ2-3, with TRBD2 matching over 14 bases. V lost 1 base, J lost 3 bases, and 6 bases stayed unmatched. This CDR3 has 18 amino acids. The germline gives CDR1 SNHLY, CDR2 FYNNEI. In DNA form, the CDR3 reads TGTGCCAGCAGTGAAGGACTAGCGGGGGGGCGAGGAACAGATACGCAGTATTTT. Encoded protein: CASSEGLAGGRGTDTQYF. The full variable domain, with the rest looked up from reference TRBV2 and TRBJ2-3, is EPEVTQTPSHQVTQMGQEVILRCVPISNHLYFYWYRQILGQKVEFLVSFYNNEISEKSEIFDDQFSVERPDGSNFTLKIRSTKLEDSAMYFCASSEGLAGGRGTDTQYFGPGTRLTVL.